Below are 20 T cell receptor beta chains sequenced from a single sample in a study of Ad26.COV2.S vaccination and SARS-CoV-2 variants. Using immunoSEQ multiplex PCR, the repertoire was profiled, and TCRdb retains in-frame clones only, with some absent. The sample shows roughly 92,000 clones, around 82% of them seen only once. The input for sequencing was peripheral blood, taken after recovery from COVID-19. The receptors come from a human donor who had recovered from COVID-19.

The chain employs TRBV7-2 and TRBJ1-2, with D perhaps TRBD1 (6 bases). CDR1 and CDR2 (germline): SGHTA, FQGNSA. V was shortened by 10 bases and J by 1 base, with 13 bases between the two germline ends. The CDR3 covers 13 residues. The CDR3 here is CAIREGVNYGYTF. CDR3 DNA sequence: TGTGCCATCCGTGAGGGGGTTAACTATGGCTACACCTTC.

The chain combines TRBV19 with TRBJ1-1; D is ambiguous. Trimming removed 6 bases at V and 2 bases at J, with 25 bases between. Germline loops: CDR1 LNHDA, CDR2 SQIVND (reference sequence). The CDR3 runs 18 residues. CDR3 coding DNA: TGTGCCAGTAGCACTTCTTCTCCGTTGCTAAAATTAAACACTGAAGCTTTCTTT. This translates into CASSTSSPLLKLNTEAFF.

This clone was picked up one time. The V and J genes are TRBV19 and TRBJ2-2; D is perhaps TRBD1 (5 bases). Germline loops: CDR1 LNHDA, CDR2 SQIVND (reference sequence). The CDR3 sequence is 16 residues long. With 3 bases removed from V and 7 bases from J, the gap between germline ends came to 18 bases. CDR3 in amino acids: CASSILGLGTGGELFF. DNA of the CDR3: TGTGCCAGTAGTATTTTAGGGTTGGGAACAGGCGGGGAGCTGTTTTTT.

This clone was counted once. The genes are TRBV12-3 or TRBV12-4 and TRBJ1-2; the D is unclear. The ends were cut back, 3 bases at V and 6 bases at J, with 11 bases in the middle. The CDR3 has 13 amino acids. As DNA, the CDR3 is TGTGCCAGCAGTTTCTCATGGGCCGATGGCTACACCTTC. The encoded protein is CASSFSWADGYTF.

The DNA for the CDR3 is TGTGCCAGTAGAGACAGGGGAAGGAGCAATCAGCCCCAGCATTTT. It yields the protein CASRDRGRSNQPQHF. The chain links TRBV19 to TRBJ1-5; the match to TRBD1 covers 8 bases. J was trimmed by 1 base and V by 6 bases; bases with no gene match: 5. Germline V gene data show CDR1 as LNHDA and CDR2 as SQIVND (reference sequence). The CDR3 consists of 15 residues. The entire variable domain, with the rest obtained from reference TRBV19 and TRBJ1-5, is as follows: DGGITQSPKYLFRKEGQNVTLSCEQNLNHDAMYWYRQDPGQGLRLIYYSQIVNDFQKGDIAEGYSVSREKKESFPLTVTSAQKNPTAFYLCASRDRGRSNQPQHFGDGTRLSIL.

The chain uses TRBV4-1 and TRBJ2-2, with D maybe TRBD1 (6 bases). The V gene's germline CDR1 is MGHRA and CDR2 YSYEKL. The CDR3 sequence is 14 residues long. V was pared by 3 bases and J by 6 bases, with 11 bases between. CDR3 region: CASSQGDRSGELFF. The CDR3 nucleotides are TGCGCCAGCAGCCAGGGTGACAGGTCCGGGGAGCTGTTTTTT.

The gene calls are TRBV6-4 and TRBJ1-1; D is ambiguous. The CDR3 is 13 amino acids. CDR1 and CDR2 (germline): MRHNA, SNTAGT. V was clipped by 5 bases and J by 1 base, with 8 bases between them. CDR3 in DNA: TGTGCCAGCAGTCGAACAGAGAACACTGAAGCTTTCTTT. Translation gives CASSRTENTEAFF.

The V gene is TRBV4-3, the J gene TRBJ2-3, with D tentatively TRBD2 (6 bases). The CDR3 extends over 18 amino acids. The germline V and J ends were trimmed by 0 bases and 1 base, with 17 bases remaining between them. CDR1 is LGHNA, CDR2 YSLEER, per germline. In nucleotides, the CDR3 is TGCGCCAGCAGCCAAGATAGATGGGCTAGCGAGGGCACAGATACGCAGTATTTT. Residues: CASSQDRWASEGTDTQYF.

This clone has more than one count but fewer than ten. The genes are TRBV10-2 and TRBJ2-1; 14 bases are shared with TRBD2. The CDR3 is 14 amino acids. Germline values: CDR1 WSHSY, CDR2 SAAADI. V gave up 8 bases and J gave up 10 bases; unmatched junction bases: 7. The CDR3 reads CASLTGTSGREQFF. The CDR3, as DNA: TGCGCCAGCCTTACCGGGACTAGCGGGAGAGAGCAGTTCTTC.

The CDR3 DNA reads as TGTGCCAGCAGCTCCAAGGGGCGCGGGAGGGCCGAGTTCGGTGAGCAGTTCTTC. It encodes CASSSKGRGRAEFGEQFF. This rearrangement joins TRBV11-2 to TRBJ2-1; 9 bases match TRBD2. Germline V gives CDR1 SGHAT, CDR2 FQNNGV. The CDR3 length is 18 residues. After removal of 4 bases from V and 9 bases from J, the junction contained 19 bases not matched to a gene.

The chain is built from TRBV4-1 and TRBJ2-2; 8 nucleotides align to TRBD2. The germline V gene has CDR1 MGHRA and CDR2 YSYEKL. Trimming removed 2 bases from V and 5 bases from J; junction bases left unmatched: 16. The CDR3 is 19 amino acids. The CDR3 reads CASSQLVSRTGGWTGELFF. Here the CDR3 DNA reads TGCGCCAGCAGCCAATTAGTTTCCCGAACGGGAGGGTGGACCGGGGAGCTGTTTTTT.

The chain couples TRBV19 to TRBJ1-1; D is undetermined. Trimming pared 2 bases from V and 3 bases from J, leaving 10 bases between. Per the germline V gene, CDR1 is LNHDA and CDR2 is SQIVND (reference sequence). The CDR3 sequence is 14 residues long. CDR3 loop: CASSILAVDTEAFF. The DNA of the CDR3 is TGTGCCAGTAGTATATTGGCGGTGGACACTGAAGCTTTCTTT.

The chain carries TRBV9 and TRBJ2-1, with 8 bases fitting TRBD2. Trimming took 1 base from V and 4 from J; bases not matched to a gene: 7. The CDR3 has 16 amino acids. Per the germline V gene, CDR1 is SGDLS and CDR2 is YYNGEE. The CDR3 nucleotides are TGTGCCAGCAGCGTAACAGCGGGAGTCCTGTACAATGAGCAGTTCTTC. Translating it yields CASSVTAGVLYNEQFF.

The genes are TRBV7-2 and TRBJ2-1; 7 nucleotides match TRBD1. CDR3 length: 16 amino acids. Trimming at V came to 3 bases and at J to 2 bases, leaving 7 bases not matched to a gene. CDR1 and CDR2 from the germline V gene are SGHTA and FQGNSA. This CDR3 reads CASSFPGQEAYNEQFF. DNA for the CDR3: TGTGCCAGCAGCTTCCCTGGACAGGAAGCCTACAATGAGCAGTTCTTC.

The V call is TRBV28, the J call TRBJ2-2; D gene ambiguous. V lost 3 bases and J lost 7, with 6 bases in between. Per germline, CDR1 MDHEN and CDR2 SYDVKM. The CDR3 runs to 12 residues. CDR3 loop: CASSFVGGELFF. The DNA for the CDR3 is TGTGCCAGCAGTTTTGTGGGCGGGGAGCTGTTTTTT.

This clone was picked up one time. The chain combines TRBV3-1 (or the pseudogene TRBV3-2) with TRBJ2-1; 11 bases map to TRBD2. This CDR3 contains 15 residues. The germline CDR1 and CDR2 sequences are LGHDT and YNNKEL (reference sequence). V dropped 2 bases and J dropped 6; count of bases not matched to a gene: 3. Here the CDR3 reads CASSQWLAGGNEQFF. In nucleotides, the CDR3 is TGTGCCAGCAGCCAATGGCTAGCGGGAGGCAATGAGCAGTTCTTC.

The chain combines TRBV14 with TRBJ2-7; 8 bases fit TRBD2. V dropped 1 base and J dropped 6; count of bases not matched to a gene: 2. The CDR3 loop spans 13 amino acids. Germline-derived CDR1 and CDR2 are SGHDN and FVKESK. The CDR3 here is CASSQVAGGEQYF. The CDR3 DNA reads as TGTGCCAGCAGCCAAGTGGCGGGAGGCGAGCAGTACTTC.

The V and J genes are TRBV7-9 and TRBJ1-5; 11 positions match TRBD1. Germline assignment: CDR1 SEHNR and CDR2 FQNEAQ (reference sequence). This CDR3 has 16 residues. The junction had 8 bases not matched to a gene; V was cut back by 5 bases and J by 5 bases. CDR3 coding DNA: TGTGCCAGCAGCCCGAGCCGGACAGGGGGCGATCAGCCCCAGCATTTT. Residues: CASSPSRTGGDQPQHF.

The chain carries TRBV12-5 and TRBJ2-1; D call uncertain. Germline CDR1 is LGHNT and CDR2 is FRNRAP. The CDR3 spans 14 residues. V gave up 0 bases and J gave up 9 bases, with 12 bases separating them. CDR3 in amino acids: CASGLVRFRGEQFF. DNA of the CDR3: TGTGCTAGTGGTTTGGTACGGTTCAGAGGTGAGCAGTTCTTC.

The V gene is TRBV7-3, the J gene TRBJ2-1; D is possibly TRBD2 (6 bases). Trimming left V 4 bases short and J 8 bases short, with 18 bases between. The CDR3 totals 15 residues. Germline V gene lookup returns CDR1 SGHTA and CDR2 FQGTGA. The DNA for the CDR3 is TGTGCCAGCAGCTCTGGAAGCGGGTCAGTCTATGAGCAGTTCTTC. Protein: CASSSGSGSVYEQFF.